This T cell receptor beta chain was recorded in a study of breast tumors, draining lymph nodes, adjacent tissues. Findings of the study overall: That most tumor T cells come from lymph nodes remained unproven.

Each CDR3 protein gets one entry after TCRdb re-called the multiplex PCR reads with MiXCR. In the table there are fewer than 150,000 distinct CDR3 sequences, 21% of which are singletons. Samples came from axillary lymph nodes draining the breast cancer. CDR1 and CDR2 (germline): LNHNV, YYDKDF (reference sequence). The CDR3 loop spans 15 amino acids. Unmatched junction bases numbered 2, after V lost 0 bases and J lost 5 bases. This clonotype was seen repeatedly, ten times or more. As yet, its antigen is unknown. The chain is built from TRBV15 and TRBJ2-7, with 12 nucleotides matching TRBD2. The sequence derives from a female donor with breast cancer. Some clones in this sample may be carry-over from other donors' samples. The source material was axillary lymph node tissue. The chain's CDR3 is CATSREASGRDEQYF. DNA of the CDR3: TGTGCCACCAGCAGAGAAGCTAGCGGGAGGGACGAGCAGTACTTC.